This TCR beta chain is drawn from a study of T cells in Graves' hyperthyroidism and ophthalmopathy. Whole-study findings and limits: Blood also contained most expanded thyroid clonotypes above 0.001.

This CDR3 is 15 amino acids long. CDR1 is SGHDT, CDR2 YYEEEE, per germline. V lost 0 bases to trimming and J lost 1 base, with 8 bases between them. TCR beta CDR3 sequences were amplified from RNA transcripts. TCR CDR3 underwent first-round RT-PCR with the HTBI primer set. A single record per CDR3 protein comes from TCRdb applying MiXCR to the multiplex PCR reads. Of approximately 640,000 distinct CDR3 sequences in the sample, 17% are singletons; the top ten hold roughly 16%. Remarks on this clonotype: The antigen is undetermined.

Patients showing uncontrolled infection, other autoimmune disease, pregnancy or lactation were ineligible. Diagnosis rested on symptoms, serum thyroxine and TRAb, thyroid ultrasound, and orbital computed tomography. The authors obtained PBMCs from about 9 ml of fresh peripheral blood. Input material: blood. This receptor was obtained from a man in his forties or fifties with Graves' hyperthyroidism. This chain uses TRBV5-6 with TRBJ2-1; D remains ambiguous. The CDR3 reads CASSLAEISYNEQFF. CDR3 DNA sequence: TGTGCCAGCAGCTTGGCGGAGATATCCTACAATGAGCAGTTCTTC.